The rows below give T cell receptor beta chains drawn from one sample of a study of naive and memory T cell subsets. TCRdb reprocessed the UMI-ligation and nested PCR reads via MiXCR and lists one record per CDR3 protein. Of about 35,000 distinct CDR3 sequences in the sample, more than 10% are singletons; the top ten hold roughly a fifth. The sequenced material came from effector memory CD4+ T cells from blood. The receptors derive from a human donor in good health. CDR3s include the opening cysteine and the closing phenylalanine or tryptophan. D genes are given only for firm matches. The listing skips clone size in some rows; elsewhere it reads once, few, many or a size class.

>TRBV6-6|many|TRBJ2-7|15|TRBD2
CASSQRTSGSYEQYF
TGTGCCAGCAGCCAAAGGACTAGCGGGAGCTACGAGCAGTACTTC
>TRBV18|many|TRBJ2-1|16|TRBD2
CASSPPARESYNEQFF
TGTGCCAGCTCACCACCGGCGCGGGAGTCTTACAATGAGCAGTTCTTC
>TRBV5-1|many|TRBJ2-7|14|TRBD1
CASSFSQGAREQYF
TGCGCCAGCAGCTTCTCCCAGGGGGCGCGTGAGCAGTACTTC
>TRBV18|few|TRBJ2-7|13|.
CASSPQSAGEQYF
TGTGCCAGCTCACCACAGTCGGCGGGGGAGCAGTACTTC
>TRBV6-1|.|TRBJ1-4|16|TRBD1
CASSIQDRGPNEKLFF
TGTGCCAGCAGTATACAGGACAGGGGGCCTAATGAAAAACTGTTTTTT
>TRBV10-3|many|TRBJ2-3|12|.
CAISSRGDTQYF
TGTGCCATCAGTTCTCGCGGGGATACGCAGTATTTT
>TRBV7-9|many|TRBJ2-5|14|TRBD1
CASSLDRGQETQYF
TGTGCCAGCAGCTTAGACAGGGGACAAGAGACCCAGTACTTC
>TRBV24-1|few|TRBJ1-2|15|.
CATSDPDGSNYGYTF
TGTGCCACCAGTGACCCGGACGGCTCTAACTATGGCTACACCTTC
>TRBV27|many|TRBJ1-1|13|.
CASSRQENTEAFF
TGTGCCAGCAGTCGACAGGAGAACACTGAAGCTTTCTTT
>TRBV20-1|many|TRBJ2-4|16|.
CSASSTGDLTQNIQYF
TGCAGTGCCTCTTCTACTGGAGATCTCACTCAAAACATTCAGTACTTC
>TRBV10-3|many|TRBJ2-7|14|TRBD2
CAISPGLGSYEQYF
TGTGCCATCAGCCCGGGACTAGGGTCCTACGAGCAGTACTTC
>TRBV19|few|TRBJ1-5|15|TRBD1
CASSSGDRVVQPQHF
TGTGCCAGTAGTTCGGGGGACAGGGTGGTTCAGCCCCAGCATTTT
>TRBV19|.|TRBJ2-7|14|TRBD1
CASRPGQGYREQYF
TGTGCCAGTCGTCCGGGACAGGGCTACAGGGAGCAGTACTTC
>TRBV30|many|TRBJ2-2|15|.
CAWSVRGRNTGELFF
TGTGCCTGGAGTGTGCGGGGGCGTAACACCGGGGAGCTGTTTTTT
>TRBV5-1|many|TRBJ2-7|12|.
CASTAGGNEQYF
TGCGCCAGTACCGCAGGCGGGAACGAGCAGTACTTC